This T cell receptor beta chain was obtained from a study of T cell changes during pregnancy in multiple sclerosis. Measured with immunoSEQ multiplex PCR; TCRdb has only the in-frame clones, and not every one. Among 38,000 or so clones listed, about 92% were seen once. Trimming pared 3 bases from V and 4 bases from J, leaving 5 bases between. CDR3 length equals 12 residues. Germline CDR1 is SNHLY and CDR2 is FYNNEI. The receptor's source is a female donor with multiple sclerosis, enrolled in a pregnancy study. The chain carries TRBV2 and TRBJ2-3; D is unclear. Here the sequenced sample was CD8+ T cells from peripheral blood mononuclear cells, taken in the first trimester of pregnancy. CDR3 nucleotide sequence: TGTGCCAGCAGTGATCCTGCAGATACGCAGTATTTT. This translates into CASSDPADTQYF.